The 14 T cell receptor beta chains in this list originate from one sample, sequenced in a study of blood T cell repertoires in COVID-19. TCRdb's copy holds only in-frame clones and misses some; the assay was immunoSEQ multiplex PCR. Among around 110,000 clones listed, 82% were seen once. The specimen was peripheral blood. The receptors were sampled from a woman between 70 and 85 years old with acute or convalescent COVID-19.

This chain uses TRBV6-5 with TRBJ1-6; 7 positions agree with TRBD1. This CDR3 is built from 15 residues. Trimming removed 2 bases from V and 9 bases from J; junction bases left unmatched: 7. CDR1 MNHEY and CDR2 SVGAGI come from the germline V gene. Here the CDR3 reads CASSYRRGRASPLHF. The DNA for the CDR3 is TGTGCCAGCAGTTACCGGAGGGGGCGGGCTTCACCCCTCCACTTT.

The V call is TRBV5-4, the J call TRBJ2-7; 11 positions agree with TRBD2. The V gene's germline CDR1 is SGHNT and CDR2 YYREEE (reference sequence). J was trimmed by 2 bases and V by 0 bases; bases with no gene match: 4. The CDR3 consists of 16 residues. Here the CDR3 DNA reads TGTGCCAGCAGCTTGGGTAGCGGGGGGGCCACCTACGAGCAGTACTTC. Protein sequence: CASSLGSGGATYEQYF.

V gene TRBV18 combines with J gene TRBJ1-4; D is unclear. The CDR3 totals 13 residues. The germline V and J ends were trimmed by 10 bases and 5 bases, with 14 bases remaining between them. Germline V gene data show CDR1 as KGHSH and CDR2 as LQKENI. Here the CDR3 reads CATNGRENEKLFF. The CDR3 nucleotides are TGTGCCACCAACGGACGGGAAAATGAAAAACTGTTTTTT.

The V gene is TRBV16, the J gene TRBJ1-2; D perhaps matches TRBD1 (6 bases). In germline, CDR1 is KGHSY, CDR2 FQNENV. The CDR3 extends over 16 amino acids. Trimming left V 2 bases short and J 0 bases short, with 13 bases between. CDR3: CASSQDGQNANYGYTF. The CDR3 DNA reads TGTGCCAGCAGCCAAGACGGACAGAACGCTAACTATGGCTACACCTTC. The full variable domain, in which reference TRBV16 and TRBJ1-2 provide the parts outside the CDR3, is GEEVAQTPKHLVRGEGQKAKLYCAPIKGHSYVFWYQQVLKNEFKFLISFQNENVFDETGMPKERFSAKCLPNSPCSLEIQATKLEDSAVYFCASSQDGQNANYGYTFGSGTRLTVV.

The CDR3 sequence is CASSKQGGYEQYF. CDR3 DNA: TGTGCCAGCAGCAAACAGGGAGGGTACGAGCAGTACTTC. The chain links TRBV6-5 to TRBJ2-7, with a weak D call TRBD2 (7 bases). V was cut by 6 bases and J by 4 bases, with 13 bases left in between. The germline CDR1 and CDR2 sequences are MNHEY and SVGAGI. The CDR3 length is 13 residues.

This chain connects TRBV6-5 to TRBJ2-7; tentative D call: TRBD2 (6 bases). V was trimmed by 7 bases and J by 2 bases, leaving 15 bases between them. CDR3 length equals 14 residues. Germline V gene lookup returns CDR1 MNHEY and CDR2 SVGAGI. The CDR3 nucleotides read TGTGCCAGCATTCCTTGGAGGGGAGCCTACGAGCAGTACGTC. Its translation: CASIPWRGAYEQYV.

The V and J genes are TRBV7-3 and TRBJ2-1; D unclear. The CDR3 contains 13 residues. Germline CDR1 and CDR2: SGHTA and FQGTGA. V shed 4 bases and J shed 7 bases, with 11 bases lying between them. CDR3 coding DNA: TGTGCCAGCAGCTCTACCCCAATGAATGAGCAGTTCTTC. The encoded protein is CASSSTPMNEQFF.

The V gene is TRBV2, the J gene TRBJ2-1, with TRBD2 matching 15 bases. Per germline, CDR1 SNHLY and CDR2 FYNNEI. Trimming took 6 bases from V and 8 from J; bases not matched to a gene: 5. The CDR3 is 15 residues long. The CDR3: CASSMGTSGGYEQFF. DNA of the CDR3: TGTGCCAGCAGCATGGGGACTAGCGGGGGGTATGAGCAGTTCTTC.

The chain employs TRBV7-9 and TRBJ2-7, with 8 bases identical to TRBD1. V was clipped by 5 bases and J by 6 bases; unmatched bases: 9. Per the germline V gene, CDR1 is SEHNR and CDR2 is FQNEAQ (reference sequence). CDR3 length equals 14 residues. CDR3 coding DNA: TGTGCCAGCAGCCCCCCGGGACAGGCGGGCGAGCAGTACTTC. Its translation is CASSPPGQAGEQYF.

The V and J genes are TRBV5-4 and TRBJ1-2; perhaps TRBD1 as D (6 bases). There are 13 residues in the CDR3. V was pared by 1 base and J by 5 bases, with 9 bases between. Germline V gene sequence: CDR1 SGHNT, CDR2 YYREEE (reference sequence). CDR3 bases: TGTGCCAGCAGCTTGAGACAGGAATATGGCTACACCTTC. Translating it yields CASSLRQEYGYTF.

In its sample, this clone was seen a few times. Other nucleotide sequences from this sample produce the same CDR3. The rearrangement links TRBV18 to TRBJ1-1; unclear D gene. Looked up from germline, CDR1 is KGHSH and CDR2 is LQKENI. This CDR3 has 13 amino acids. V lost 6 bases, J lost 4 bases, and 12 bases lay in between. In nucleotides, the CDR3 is TGTGCCAGCTCCCTCCAAGGCGGCACTGAAGCTTTCTTT. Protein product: CASSLQGGTEAFF.

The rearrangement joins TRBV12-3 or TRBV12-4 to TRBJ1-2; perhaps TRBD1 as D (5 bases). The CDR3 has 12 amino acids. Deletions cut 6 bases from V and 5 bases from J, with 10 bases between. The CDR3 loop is CASSIGGYGYTF. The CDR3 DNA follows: TGTGCCAGCAGCATCGGGGGTTATGGCTACACCTTC.

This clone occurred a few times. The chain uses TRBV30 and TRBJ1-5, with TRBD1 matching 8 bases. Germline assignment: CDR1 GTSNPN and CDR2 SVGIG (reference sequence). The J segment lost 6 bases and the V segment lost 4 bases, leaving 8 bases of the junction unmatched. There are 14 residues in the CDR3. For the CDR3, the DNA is TGTGCCTGGAACAGGGGGGATTTCGGTCAGCCCCAGCATTTT. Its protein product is CAWNRGDFGQPQHF.

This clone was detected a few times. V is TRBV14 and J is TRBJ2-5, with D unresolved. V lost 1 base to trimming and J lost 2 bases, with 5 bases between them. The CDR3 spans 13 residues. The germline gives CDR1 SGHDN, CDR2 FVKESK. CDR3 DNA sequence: TGTGCCAGCAGCCAAGTGGCTCAAGAGACCCAGTACTTC. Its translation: CASSQVAQETQYF. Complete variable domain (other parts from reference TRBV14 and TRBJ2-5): EAGVTQFPSHSVIEKGQTVTLRCDPISGHDNLYWYRRVMGKEIKFLLHFVKESKQDESGMPNNRFLAERTGGTYSTLKVQPAELEDSGVYFCASSQVAQETQYFGPGTRLLVL.